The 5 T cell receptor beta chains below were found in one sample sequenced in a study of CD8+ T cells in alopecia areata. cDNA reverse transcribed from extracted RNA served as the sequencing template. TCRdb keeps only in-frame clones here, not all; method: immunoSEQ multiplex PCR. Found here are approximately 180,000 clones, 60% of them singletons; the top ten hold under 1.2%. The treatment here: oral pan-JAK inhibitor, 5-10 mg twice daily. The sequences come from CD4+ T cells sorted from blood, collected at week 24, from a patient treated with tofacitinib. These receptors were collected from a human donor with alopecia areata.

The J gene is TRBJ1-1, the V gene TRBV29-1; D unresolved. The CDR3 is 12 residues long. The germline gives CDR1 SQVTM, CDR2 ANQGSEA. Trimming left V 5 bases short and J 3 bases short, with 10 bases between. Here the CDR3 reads CSVRRFDTEAFF. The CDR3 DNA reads TGCAGCGTTCGCAGATTCGACACTGAAGCTTTCTTT.

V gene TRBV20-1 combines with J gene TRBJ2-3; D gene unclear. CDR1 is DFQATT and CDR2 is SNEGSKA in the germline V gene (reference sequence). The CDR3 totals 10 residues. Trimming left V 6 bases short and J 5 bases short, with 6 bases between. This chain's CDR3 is CSAGIDTQYF. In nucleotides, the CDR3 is TGCAGTGCAGGGATAGATACGCAGTATTTT.

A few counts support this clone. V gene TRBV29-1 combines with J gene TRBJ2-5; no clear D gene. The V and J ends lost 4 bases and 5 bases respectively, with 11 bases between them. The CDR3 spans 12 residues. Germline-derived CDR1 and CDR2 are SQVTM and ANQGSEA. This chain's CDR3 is CSVAPGVETQYF. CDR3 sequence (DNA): TGCAGCGTTGCCCCGGGCGTTGAGACCCAGTACTTC.

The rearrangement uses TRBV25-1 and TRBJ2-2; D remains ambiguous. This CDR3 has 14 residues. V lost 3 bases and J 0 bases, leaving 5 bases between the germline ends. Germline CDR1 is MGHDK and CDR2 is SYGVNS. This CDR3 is CASSETTNTGELFF. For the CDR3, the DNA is TGTGCCAGCAGTGAGACAACGAACACCGGGGAGCTGTTTTTT.

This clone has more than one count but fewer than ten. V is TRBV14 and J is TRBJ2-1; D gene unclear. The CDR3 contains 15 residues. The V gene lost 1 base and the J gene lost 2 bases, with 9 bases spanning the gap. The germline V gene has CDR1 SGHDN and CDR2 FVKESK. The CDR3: CASSQAGSPYNEQFF. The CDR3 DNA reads TGTGCCAGCAGCCAAGCGGGCAGCCCCTACAATGAGCAGTTCTTC.